Each of the 15 T cell receptor beta chains below was sequenced from the same sample in a study of blood T cell repertoires in COVID-19. The protocol was immunoSEQ multiplex PCR, while the TCRdb copy is restricted to in-frame clones and leaves out a portion. The table includes approximately 49,000 clones, approximately 84% detected once. The sequenced material came from peripheral blood. Receptors originate from a man aged 50 to 59 with acute or convalescent COVID-19.

Written as DNA, the CDR3 is TGTGCCAGCAGTCCATGGAACACCGGGGAGCTGTTTTTT. Its translation: CASSPWNTGELFF. The chain carries TRBV27 and TRBJ2-2; D ambiguous. Germline CDR1 is MNHEY and CDR2 is SMNVEV (reference sequence). Trimming cost V 5 bases and J 1 base, with 5 bases left between them. CDR3 size: 13 residues.

The V gene is TRBV11-2, the J gene TRBJ1-2; D is perhaps TRBD1 (6 bases). CDR3 length: 15 amino acids. Germline V gives CDR1 SGHAT, CDR2 FQNNGV. V lost 1 base and J 4 bases, leaving 13 bases between the germline ends. This CDR3 is CASSLAFQGIYGYTF. For the CDR3, the DNA is TGTGCCAGCAGCTTAGCTTTTCAGGGGATCTATGGCTACACCTTC.

This chain uses TRBV7-8 with TRBJ2-3; D is perhaps TRBD2 (7 bases). There are 15 residues in the CDR3. Germline V gene lookup returns CDR1 SGHVS and CDR2 FQNEAQ. Trimming stripped 5 bases from V and 0 bases from J, with 12 bases between. In DNA, the CDR3 is TGTGCCAGCAGCGGGAGGGACATCAGCACAGATACGCAGTATTTT. Amino acid sequence: CASSGRDISTDTQYF. Complete variable domain (other parts from reference TRBV7-8 and TRBJ2-3): GAGVSQSPRYKVAKRGQDVALRCDPISGHVSLFWYQQALGQGPEFLTYFQNEAQLDKSGLPSDRFFAERPEGSVSTLKIQRTQQEDSAVYLCASSGRDISTDTQYFGPGTRLTVL.

In its sample, this clone was seen a few times. The rearrangement joins TRBV6-2 or TRBV6-3 to TRBJ2-2; the match to TRBD2 covers 10 bases. CDR1 is MNHEY, CDR2 SVGEGT, per germline. This CDR3 is 21 amino acids long. Trimming cost V 4 bases and J 6 bases; bases outside gene matches: 23. For the CDR3, the DNA is TGTGCCAGCAGTTCGATACCCTCTTTTAGCGGGAGGCGGTTGTTGGCCGGGGAGCTGTTTTTT. It is translated as CASSSIPSFSGRRLLAGELFF.

The V call is TRBV5-5, the J call TRBJ1-2; possible D gene TRBD1, 5 bases. V was trimmed by 4 bases and J by 3 bases, leaving 10 bases between them. In germline, CDR1 is SGHKS, CDR2 YYEKEE (reference sequence). The CDR3 covers 13 residues. This chain's CDR3 is CASSLRGDYGYTF. The CDR3 nucleotides read TGTGCCAGCAGCCTTAGGGGTGACTATGGCTACACCTTC.

The chain joins TRBV27 to TRBJ2-1, with TRBD2 matching 14 bases. Germline CDR1 reads MNHEY; CDR2 reads SMNVEV (reference sequence). V trimming: 4 bases; J trimming: 9 bases; junction bases outside the gene matches: 17. The CDR3 sequence is 19 residues long. CDR3 loop: CASSSTTSGRALFTSEQFF. CDR3 DNA: TGTGCCAGCAGTTCTACGACTAGCGGGAGGGCCCTCTTCACCAGTGAGCAGTTCTTC.

CDR3 residues: CASSPRQNTIYF. The CDR3 DNA follows: TGTGCCAGCAGCCCTCGACAAAACACCATATATTTT. The J gene is TRBJ1-3, the V gene TRBV7-8, with D hard to call. V shed 5 bases and J shed 6 bases, with 8 bases lying between them. The CDR3 runs 12 residues. Germline V CDR1 and CDR2: SGHVS, FQNEAQ.

CDR3 amino acids: CASSLDSYSYNSPLHF. CDR3 coding DNA: TGTGCCAGCAGCTTGGACAGTTACTCCTATAATTCACCCCTCCACTTT. The rearrangement joins TRBV5-5 to TRBJ1-6; no reliable D call. Germline V CDR1 and CDR2: SGHKS, YYEKEE (reference sequence). CDR3 length: 16 amino acids. Deletions cut 0 bases from V and 0 bases from J, with 7 bases between.

This chain joins TRBV2 and TRBJ1-2, with TRBD1 matching over 8 bases. V lost 7 bases and J lost 6; bases outside the gene matches: 4. The CDR3 has 12 amino acids. The germline V gene has CDR1 SNHLY and CDR2 FYNNEI. The DNA of the CDR3 is TGTGCCAGCACCGCGACAGGGGATGGCTACACCTTC. This sequence encodes CASTATGDGYTF.

Here the CDR3 reads CASSERPTRGLSSYNEQFF. CDR3 bases: TGTGCCAGTAGTGAAAGGCCCACCAGGGGCCTTAGCTCCTACAATGAGCAGTTCTTC. The chain carries TRBV19 and TRBJ2-1; possibly TRBD1 for D (6 bases). The CDR3 extends over 19 amino acids. CDR1 and CDR2 (germline): LNHDA, SQIVND (reference sequence). V was cut by 5 bases and J by 0 bases, with 23 bases left in between.

The chain combines TRBV13 with TRBJ1-1, with D tentatively TRBD1 (6 bases). This CDR3 region has 12 residues. Between the trimmed V and J ends, which lost 11 bases and 5 bases, there was a span of 15 bases. Per germline, CDR1 PRHDT and CDR2 FYEKMQ (reference sequence). The CDR3 DNA follows: TGTGCCCATGTGGGGGCTGGAACTGAAGCTTTCTTT. This translates into CAHVGAGTEAFF.

The J gene is TRBJ2-1, the V gene TRBV6-5; D might be TRBD2 (6 bases). This CDR3 is built from 15 residues. Per the germline V gene, CDR1 is MNHEY and CDR2 is SVGAGI. V lost 5 bases and J 6 bases, leaving 17 bases between the germline ends. The CDR3 spells CASSRREISGNEQFF. CDR3 nucleotide sequence: TGTGCCAGCAGTCGGCGGGAAATCTCGGGCAATGAGCAGTTCTTC.

This chain uses TRBV5-6 with TRBJ1-6, with D perhaps matching TRBD1 (5 bases). CDR3 length: 14 residues. Germline values: CDR1 SGHDT, CDR2 YYEEEE. The V end lost 4 bases, the J end lost 14 bases, and 19 bases lay between the germline ends. The CDR3 loop reads CASSPGGGERALHF. The CDR3 bases are TGTGCCAGCAGCCCCGGCGGGGGGGAACGGGCCCTCCACTTT.

V usage is TRBV9 and J usage is TRBJ2-3; TRBD2 matches 12 bases. This CDR3 is built from 17 residues. Trimming took 2 bases from V and 0 from J; bases not matched to a gene: 4. Germline CDR1 is SGDLS and CDR2 is YYNGEE. The CDR3 DNA follows: TGTGCCAGCAGCGTTTACGGGACTAGCGGGAGCACAGATACGCAGTATTTT. Residues: CASSVYGTSGSTDTQYF.

This clone was detected a few times. The chain joins TRBV28 to TRBJ2-7; 8 nucleotides align to TRBD2. The CDR3 has 13 residues. V shed 6 bases and J 6 bases; nucleotides not matched to a gene: 7. CDR1 and CDR2 (germline): MDHEN, SYDVKM. CDR3 in DNA: TGTGCCAGCAGAACCCACCGGGAGGGCGAGCAGTACTTC. Protein sequence: CASRTHREGEQYF.